This T cell receptor beta chain comes out of a study of radiotherapy plus CTLA-4 blockade in lung cancer. Across the study: The study recorded objective responses in about 20% of patients and disease control in approximately 29%. The study, taken as a whole, reports: The best predictor of response was reported to be early blood T cell clone dynamics, with interferon-beta. TCR clones of tumor origin grew in blood after radiotherapy plus ipilimumab.

Libraries were prepared by immunoSEQ multiplex PCR; TCRdb keeps only in-frame clonotypes and omits some of them. The sample holds some 73,000 clones, roughly 69% seen once. To note about this clone: What it recognizes is unknown.

Germline lookup yields CDR1 LNHNV and CDR2 YYDKDF (reference sequence). The V end lost 1 base, the J end lost 7 bases, and 14 bases lay between the germline ends. CDR3 length: 15 amino acids. Here the sequenced sample was peripheral blood, taken from a patient treated with radiotherapy plus ipilimumab. This TCR came from a human donor with non-small cell lung cancer whose response to radiotherapy plus ipilimumab could not be evaluated. The J gene is TRBJ1-5, the V gene TRBV15, with D possibly being TRBD1 (5 bases). The CDR3 here is CATSRGEGRGQPQHF. The DNA of the CDR3 is TGTGCCACCAGCAGAGGAGAAGGGCGGGGGCAGCCCCAGCATTTT. Supplemented by reference TRBV15 and TRBJ1-5, the full variable domain reads DAMVIQNPRYQVTQFGKPVTLSCSQTLNHNVMYWYQQKSSQAPKLLFHYYDKDFNNEADTPDNFQSRRPNTSFCFLDIRSPGLGDTAMYLCATSRGEGRGQPQHFGDGTRLSIL.